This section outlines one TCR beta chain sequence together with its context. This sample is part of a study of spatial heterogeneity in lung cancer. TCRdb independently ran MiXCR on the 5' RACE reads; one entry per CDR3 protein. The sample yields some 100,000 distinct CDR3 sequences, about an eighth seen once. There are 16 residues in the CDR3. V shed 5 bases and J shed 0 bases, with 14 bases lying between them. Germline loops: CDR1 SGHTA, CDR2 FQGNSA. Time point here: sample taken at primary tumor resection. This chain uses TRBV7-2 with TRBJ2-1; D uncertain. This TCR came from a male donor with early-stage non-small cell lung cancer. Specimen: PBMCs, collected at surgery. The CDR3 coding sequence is TGTGCCAGCAGCCCCCAAGCAAGGGACTCCTACAATGAGCAGTTCTTC. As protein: CASSPQARDSYNEQFF.